This TCR beta chain is from a study of cytotoxic CD8 clonotypes in ibrutinib-treated CLL. For the study at large: Samples averaged approximately 250,000 productive templates and 80,000 to 100,000 productive rearrangements. Regarding the study as a whole: Clonotypes that were public were uncommon, and they contracted or stayed stable on treatment.

Clones were sequenced by immunoSEQ multiplex PCR, and TCRdb holds only the in-frame ones, with some missing. The data hold 30,000 to 40,000 clones, with roughly two thirds observed a single time. In the case of this clone: Its antigen is unidentified.

Cryopreserved PBMCs yielded about 2.2 micrograms of genomic DNA for TCR beta libraries. Looked up from germline, CDR1 is MDHEN and CDR2 is SYDVKM. This CDR3 spans 15 amino acids. V was shortened by 3 bases and J by 6 bases, with 16 bases between the two germline ends. Sequenced material: PBMCs, taken before ibrutinib treatment. The TCR sequence derives from a human donor with chronic lymphocytic leukemia. This chain uses TRBV28 with TRBJ2-3, with D maybe TRBD1 (5 bases). CDR3 coding DNA: TGTGCCAGCAGTTTCGGAACAGCGAAGGGGGATACGCAGTATTTT. Translated, it gives CASSFGTAKGDTQYF.